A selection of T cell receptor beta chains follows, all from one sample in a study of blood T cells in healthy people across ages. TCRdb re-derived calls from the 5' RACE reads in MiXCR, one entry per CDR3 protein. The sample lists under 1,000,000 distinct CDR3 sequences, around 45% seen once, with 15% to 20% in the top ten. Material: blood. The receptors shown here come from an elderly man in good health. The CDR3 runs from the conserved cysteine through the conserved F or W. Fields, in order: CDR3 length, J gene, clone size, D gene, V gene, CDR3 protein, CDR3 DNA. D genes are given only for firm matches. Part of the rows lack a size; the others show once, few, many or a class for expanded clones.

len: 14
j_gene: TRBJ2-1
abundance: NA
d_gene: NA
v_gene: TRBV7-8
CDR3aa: CASSPIAQGREQFF
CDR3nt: TGTGCCAGCAGCCCCATCGCCCAGGGGCGTGAGCAGTTCTTC

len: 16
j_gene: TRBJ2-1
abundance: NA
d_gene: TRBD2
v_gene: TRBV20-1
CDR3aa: CSARDPSGRGYNEQFF
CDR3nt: TGCAGTGCTAGAGACCCTAGCGGGAGAGGGTACAATGAGCAGTTCTTC

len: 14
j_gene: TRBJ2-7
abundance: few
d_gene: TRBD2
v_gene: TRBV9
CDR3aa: CASSVGAGGDEQYF
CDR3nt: TGTGCCAGCAGCGTAGGAGCGGGAGGCGACGAGCAGTACTTC

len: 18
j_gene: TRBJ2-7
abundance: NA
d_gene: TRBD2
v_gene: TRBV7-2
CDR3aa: CASSFSASGRISSYEQYF
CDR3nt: TGTGCCAGCAGCTTCTCGGCTAGCGGGCGGATCAGCTCCTACGAGCAGTACTTC

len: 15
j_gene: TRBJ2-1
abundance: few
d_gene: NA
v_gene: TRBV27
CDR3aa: CASSLMSSSYNEQFF
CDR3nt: TGTGCCAGCAGTTTAATGTCAAGCTCCTACAATGAGCAGTTCTTC

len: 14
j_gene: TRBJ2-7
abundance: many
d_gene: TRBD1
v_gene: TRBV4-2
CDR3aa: CASSSRTGLNEQYF
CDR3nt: TGTGCCAGCAGCAGCCGGACAGGGCTCAACGAGCAGTACTTC

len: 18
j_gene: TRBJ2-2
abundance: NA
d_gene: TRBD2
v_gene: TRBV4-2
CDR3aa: CASSQDQRTSRGTGELFF
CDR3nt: TGTGCCAGCAGCCAAGATCAGCGGACTAGCCGGGGCACCGGGGAGCTGTTTTTT

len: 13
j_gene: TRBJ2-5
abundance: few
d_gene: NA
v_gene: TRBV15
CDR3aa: CATSRERLETQYF
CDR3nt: TGTGCCACCAGCAGAGAAAGGTTGGAGACCCAGTACTTC

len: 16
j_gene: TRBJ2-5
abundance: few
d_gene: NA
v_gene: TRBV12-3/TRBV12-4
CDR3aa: CASSLYQGFQMETQYF
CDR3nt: TGTGCCAGCAGTTTATATCAGGGCTTTCAAATGGAGACCCAGTACTTC

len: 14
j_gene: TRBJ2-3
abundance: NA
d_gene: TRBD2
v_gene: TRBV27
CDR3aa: CASSKASGTHTQYF
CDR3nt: TGTGCCAGCAGTAAGGCTAGCGGGACTCATACGCAGTATTTT

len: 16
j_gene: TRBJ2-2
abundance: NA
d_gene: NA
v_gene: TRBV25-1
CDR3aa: CASSEFRGRDTGELFF
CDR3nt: TGTGCCAGCAGTGAATTTCGGGGGCGCGACACCGGGGAGCTGTTTTTT

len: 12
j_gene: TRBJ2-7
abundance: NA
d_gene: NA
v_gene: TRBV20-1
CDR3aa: CSAQGGGYEQYF
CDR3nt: TGCAGTGCGCAGGGTGGGGGCTACGAGCAGTACTTC

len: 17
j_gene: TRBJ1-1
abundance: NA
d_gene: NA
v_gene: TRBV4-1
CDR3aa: CASSQDGRGAFLGEAFF
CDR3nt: TGCGCCAGCAGCCAAGATGGGAGGGGCGCGTTCTTGGGTGAAGCTTTCTTT

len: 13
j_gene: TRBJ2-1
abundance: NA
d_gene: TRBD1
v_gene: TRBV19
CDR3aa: CASRAQGAHEQFF
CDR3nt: TGTGCCAGTAGGGCGCAGGGGGCCCATGAGCAGTTCTTC

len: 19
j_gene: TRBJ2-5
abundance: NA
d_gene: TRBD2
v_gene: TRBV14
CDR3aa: CASSQRIREEGWYQETQYF
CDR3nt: TGTGCCAGCAGCCAGAGGATCCGGGAGGAAGGGTGGTACCAAGAGACCCAGTACTTC

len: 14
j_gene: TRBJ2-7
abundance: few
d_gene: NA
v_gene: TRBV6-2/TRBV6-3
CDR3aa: CASSYDYGIYEQYF
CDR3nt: TGTGCCAGCAGTTACGACTACGGGATCTACGAGCAGTACTTC

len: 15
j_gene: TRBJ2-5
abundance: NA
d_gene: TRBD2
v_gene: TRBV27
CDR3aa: CASSLAVGRSETQYF
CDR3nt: TGTGCCAGCAGTTTAGCCGTCGGGAGGAGCGAGACCCAGTACTTC

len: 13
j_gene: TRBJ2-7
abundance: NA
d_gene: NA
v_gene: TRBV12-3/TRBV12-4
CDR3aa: CAGSPPWGYEQYF
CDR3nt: TGTGCCGGCAGTCCCCCGTGGGGGTACGAGCAGTACTTC

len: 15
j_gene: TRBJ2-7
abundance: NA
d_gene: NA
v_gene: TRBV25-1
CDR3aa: CASSEFTGLYYEQYF
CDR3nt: TGTGCCAGCAGTGAATTCACAGGGCTTTACTACGAGCAGTACTTC

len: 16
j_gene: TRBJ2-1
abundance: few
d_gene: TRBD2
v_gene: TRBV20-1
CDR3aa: CSARDDPFKREGQQFF
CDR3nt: TGCAGTGCTAGAGATGATCCGTTTAAGCGGGAGGGCCAGCAGTTCTTC

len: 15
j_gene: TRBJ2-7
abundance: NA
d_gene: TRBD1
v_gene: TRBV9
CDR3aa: CASSVGGTGVYEQYF
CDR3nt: TGTGCCAGCAGCGTAGGGGGGACAGGTGTCTACGAGCAGTACTTC

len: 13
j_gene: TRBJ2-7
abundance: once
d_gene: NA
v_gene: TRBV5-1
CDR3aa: CASSLQTEYEQYF
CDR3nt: TGCGCCAGCAGCCTTCAGACAGAGTACGAGCAGTACTTC

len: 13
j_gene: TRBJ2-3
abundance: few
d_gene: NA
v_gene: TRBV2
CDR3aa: CAGSDLSRDTQYF
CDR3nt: TGTGCCGGGTCGGACCTGAGTCGGGATACGCAGTATTTT

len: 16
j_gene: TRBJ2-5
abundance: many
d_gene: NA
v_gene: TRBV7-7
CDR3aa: CASSKGAEPVGETQYF
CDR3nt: TGTGCCAGCAGCAAAGGGGCAGAACCGGTAGGAGAGACCCAGTACTTC

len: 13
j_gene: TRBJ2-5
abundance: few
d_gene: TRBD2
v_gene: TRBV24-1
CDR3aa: CATSGLAGETQYF
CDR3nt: TGTGCCACCAGTGGGCTAGCGGGAGAGACCCAGTACTTC

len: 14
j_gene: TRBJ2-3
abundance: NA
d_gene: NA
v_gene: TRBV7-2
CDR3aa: CASSPDEWADTQYF
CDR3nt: TGTGCCAGCAGCCCCGACGAATGGGCAGATACGCAGTATTTT

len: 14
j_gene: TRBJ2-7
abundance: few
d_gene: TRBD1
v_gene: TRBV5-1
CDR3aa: CASSFRTGAYEQYF
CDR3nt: TGCGCCAGCAGCTTTCGGACAGGGGCTTACGAGCAGTACTTC

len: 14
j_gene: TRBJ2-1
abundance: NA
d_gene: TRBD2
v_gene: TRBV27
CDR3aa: CASSLCTSDYEQFF
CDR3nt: TGTGCCAGCAGTTTATGTACTAGCGACTATGAGCAGTTCTTC

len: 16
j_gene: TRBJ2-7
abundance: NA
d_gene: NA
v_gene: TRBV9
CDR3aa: CASSVTQQGSLGEQYF
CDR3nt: TGTGCCAGCAGCGTCACCCAACAGGGATCCCTTGGCGAGCAGTACTTC

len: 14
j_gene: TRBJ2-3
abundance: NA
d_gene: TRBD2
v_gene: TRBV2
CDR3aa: CASSSGSFTDTQYF
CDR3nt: TGTGCCAGCAGTAGCGGGAGTTTCACAGATACGCAGTATTTT

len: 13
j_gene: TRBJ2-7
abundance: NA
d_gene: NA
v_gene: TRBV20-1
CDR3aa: CSASLEPNNEQYF
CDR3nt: TGCAGTGCTAGTCTGGAACCAAACAATGAGCAGTACTTC

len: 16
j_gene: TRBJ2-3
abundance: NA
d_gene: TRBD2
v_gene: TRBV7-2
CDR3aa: CASSLVSGGGTDTQYF
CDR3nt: TGTGCCAGCAGCTTAGTTAGCGGGGGTGGGACAGATACGCAGTATTTT

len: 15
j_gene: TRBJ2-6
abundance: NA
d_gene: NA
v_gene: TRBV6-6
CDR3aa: CASNDRASGANVLTF
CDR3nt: TGTGCCAGCAACGATCGGGCCTCTGGGGCCAACGTCCTGACTTTC

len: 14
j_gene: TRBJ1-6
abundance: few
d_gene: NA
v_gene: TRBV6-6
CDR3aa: CASKQGNYNSPLHF
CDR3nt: TGTGCCAGCAAACAGGGAAATTATAATTCACCCCTCCACTTT

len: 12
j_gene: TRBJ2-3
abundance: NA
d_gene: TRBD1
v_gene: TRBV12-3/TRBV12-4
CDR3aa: CASRATGSTQYF
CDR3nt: TGTGCCAGCAGAGCGACAGGGTCAACGCAGTATTTT

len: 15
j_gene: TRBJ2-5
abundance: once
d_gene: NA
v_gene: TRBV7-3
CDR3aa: CASSLGQATQETQYF
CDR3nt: TGTGCCAGCAGCTTAGGCCAGGCCACTCAAGAGACCCAGTACTTC

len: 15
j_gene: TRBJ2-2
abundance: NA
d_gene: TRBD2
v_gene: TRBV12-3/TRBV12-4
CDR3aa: CASSLLAGPTGELFF
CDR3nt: TGTGCCAGCAGTTTACTAGCGGGACCAACCGGGGAGCTGTTTTTT

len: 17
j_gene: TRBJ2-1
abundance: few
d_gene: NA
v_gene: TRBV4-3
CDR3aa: CASSQDWTGVSYNEQFF
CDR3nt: TGCGCCAGCAGCCAAGATTGGACGGGAGTATCCTACAATGAGCAGTTCTTC

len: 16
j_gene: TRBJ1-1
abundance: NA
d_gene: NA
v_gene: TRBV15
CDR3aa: CATSRAGVGGGTEAFF
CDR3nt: TGTGCCACCAGCAGAGCGGGAGTCGGGGGGGGGACTGAAGCTTTCTTT

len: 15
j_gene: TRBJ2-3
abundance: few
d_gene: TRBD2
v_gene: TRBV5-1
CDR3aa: CASSLGGSGLDTQYF
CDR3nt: TGCGCCAGCAGCTTGGGCGGGAGTGGTTTGGATACGCAGTATTTT

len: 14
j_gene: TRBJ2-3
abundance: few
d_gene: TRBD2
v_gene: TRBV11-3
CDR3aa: CACSTRLAPDTQYF
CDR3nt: TGTGCCTGCAGCACGAGACTAGCACCAGATACGCAGTATTTT

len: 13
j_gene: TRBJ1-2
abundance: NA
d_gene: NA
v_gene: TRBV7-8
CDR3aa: CASSQQRSYGYTF
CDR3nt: TGTGCCAGCAGCCAACAGAGGAGTTATGGCTACACCTTC

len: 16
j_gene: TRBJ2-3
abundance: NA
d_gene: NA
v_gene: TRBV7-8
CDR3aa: CASSLVYPAQPDTQYF
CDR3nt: TGTGCCAGCAGCTTAGTTTACCCTGCGCAGCCAGATACGCAGTATTTT

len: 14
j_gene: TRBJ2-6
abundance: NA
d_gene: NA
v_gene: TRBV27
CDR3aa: CASSWDSGANVLTF
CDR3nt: TGTGCCAGCAGTTGGGACTCTGGGGCCAACGTCCTGACTTTC

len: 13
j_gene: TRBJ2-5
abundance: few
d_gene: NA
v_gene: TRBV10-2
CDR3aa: CASRDSFRETQYF
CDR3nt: TGCGCCAGCAGGGACAGCTTTCGAGAGACCCAGTACTTC

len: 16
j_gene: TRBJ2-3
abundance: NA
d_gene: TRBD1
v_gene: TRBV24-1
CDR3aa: CATSDLGTGTTDTQYF
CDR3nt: TGTGCCACCAGTGATTTAGGGACAGGAACCACAGATACGCAGTATTTT

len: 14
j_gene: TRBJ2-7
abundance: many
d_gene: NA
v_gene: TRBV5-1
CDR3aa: CASTPGTSGSEQYF
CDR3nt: TGCGCCAGCACCCCCGGGACCAGCGGGTCCGAGCAGTACTTC

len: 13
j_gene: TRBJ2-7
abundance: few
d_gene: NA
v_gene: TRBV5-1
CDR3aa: CASSPTPLREQYF
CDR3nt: TGCGCCAGCAGCCCGACACCTTTGAGGGAGCAGTACTTC

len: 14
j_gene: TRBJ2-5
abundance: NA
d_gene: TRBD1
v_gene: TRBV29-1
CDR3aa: CSVGDRAPVWTQYF
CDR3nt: TGCAGCGTTGGGGACAGGGCCCCAGTATGGACCCAGTACTTC

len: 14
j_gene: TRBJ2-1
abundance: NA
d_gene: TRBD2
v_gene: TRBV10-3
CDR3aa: CAASLAGSYNEQFF
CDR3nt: TGTGCCGCCTCACTAGCGGGGAGCTACAATGAGCAGTTCTTC

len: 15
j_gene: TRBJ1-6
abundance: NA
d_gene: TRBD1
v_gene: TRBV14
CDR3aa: CASSSGTGKNSPLHF
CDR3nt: TGTGCCAGCAGCTCCGGGACAGGGAAAAATTCACCCCTCCACTTT

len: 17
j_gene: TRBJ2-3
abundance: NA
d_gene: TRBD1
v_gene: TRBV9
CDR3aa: CASSPTGGGQGTDTQYF
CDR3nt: TGTGCCAGCAGCCCGACAGGGGGGGGACAGGGAACGGATACGCAGTATTTT

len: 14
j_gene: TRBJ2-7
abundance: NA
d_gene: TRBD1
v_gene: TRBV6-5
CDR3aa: CASRAAGQGYEQYF
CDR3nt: TGTGCCAGCAGAGCGGCTGGACAGGGGTACGAGCAGTACTTC

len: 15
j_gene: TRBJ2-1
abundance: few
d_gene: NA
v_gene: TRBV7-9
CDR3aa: CASSSSTGRGHEQFF
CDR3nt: TGTGCCAGCAGTTCATCAACAGGACGGGGCCATGAGCAGTTCTTC